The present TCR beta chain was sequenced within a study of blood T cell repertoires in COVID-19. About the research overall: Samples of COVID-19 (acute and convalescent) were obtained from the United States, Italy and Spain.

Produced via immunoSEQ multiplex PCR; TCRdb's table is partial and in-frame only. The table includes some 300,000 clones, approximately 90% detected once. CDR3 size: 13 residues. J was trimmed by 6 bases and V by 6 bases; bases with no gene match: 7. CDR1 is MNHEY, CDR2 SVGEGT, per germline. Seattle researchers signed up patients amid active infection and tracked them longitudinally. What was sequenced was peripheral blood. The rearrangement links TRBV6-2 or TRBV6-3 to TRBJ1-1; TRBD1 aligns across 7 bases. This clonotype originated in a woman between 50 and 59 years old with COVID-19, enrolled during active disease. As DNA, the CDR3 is TGTGCCAGCAGCAGACAGGGCTCTTCTGAAGCTTTCTTT. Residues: CASSRQGSSEAFF.